These T cell receptor beta chains were read from a single sample in a study of T cells in Graves' hyperthyroidism and ophthalmopathy. TCRdb re-called the multiplex PCR reads through MiXCR, storing one row per CDR3 protein. The sample lists around 580,000 distinct CDR3 sequences, approximately 44% occurring once. What was sequenced was peripheral blood or thyroid tissue (not recorded which). Every receptor here comes from a woman between 18 and 30 years old with Graves' hyperthyroidism. The CDR3 runs from the conserved cysteine through the conserved F or W. D genes are given only for firm matches. The size entry is marked missing in some rows and otherwise reads once, few, many or a size class.

V	D	J	size	CDR3	DNA
TRBV4-1	-	TRBJ1-3	many	CASSGVQRNTIYF	TGCGCCAGCAGTGGCGTACAGAGAAACACCATATATTTT
TRBV10-3	-	TRBJ1-1	many	CAISGDNLNTEAFF	TGTGCCATCAGTGGTGACAACCTGAACACTGAAGCTTTCTTT
TRBV15	-	TRBJ2-3	many	CATSNGRTDTQYF	TGTGCCACCAGCAACGGCCGCACAGATACGCAGTATTTT
TRBV4-3	-	TRBJ1-5	many	CASSQVVGALPHF	TGCGCCAGCAGCCAGGTCGTAGGGGCCCTGCCTCATTTT
TRBV20-1	TRBD2	TRBJ2-7	-	CSAFLAGGSSYNEQYF	TGCAGTGCCTTCCTAGCGGGAGGGAGCTCCTACAATGAGCAGTACTTC
TRBV7-8	-	TRBJ1-2	-	CARDLGWQSGYTF	TGTGCTAGAGATTTGGGTTGGCAGTCTGGCTACACCTTC
TRBV2	TRBD1	TRBJ1-2	-	CASGRGYGYTF	TGTGCCAGCGGCAGGGGGTATGGCTACACCTTC
TRBV29-1	TRBD2	TRBJ2-3	many	CSAGREDVGDTQYF	TGCAGCGCTGGGCGGGAGGATGTTGGAGATACGCAGTATTTT
TRBV5-1	TRBD2	TRBJ2-7	-	CASSSGGDYEQYF	TGCGCCAGCAGCTCGGGGGGGGACTACGAGCAGTACTTC
TRBV19	TRBD2	TRBJ2-6	many	CASSLTSAGANVLTF	TGTGCCAGTAGCCTCACTAGCGCTGGGGCCAACGTCCTGACTTTC
TRBV19	-	TRBJ1-4	few	CASSITHRGNEKLFF	TGTGCCAGTAGTATCACCCATAGGGGTAATGAAAAACTGTTTTTT
TRBV6-5	-	TRBJ1-1	-	CASSYPGSGYEAFF	TGTGCCAGCAGTTACCCCGGGAGCGGGTATGAAGCTTTCTTT
TRBV20-1	TRBD2	TRBJ2-7	many	CSANPRRERGEQYF	TGCAGTGCCAACCCGAGGCGGGAGAGGGGCGAGCAGTACTTC
TRBV18	-	TRBJ2-7	few	CASSPLRDSSYEQYF	TGTGCCAGCTCACCGCTGCGGGACAGCTCCTACGAGCAGTACTTC
TRBV29-1	-	TRBJ1-1	-	CSVDVRGVNTEAFF	TGCAGCGTTGATGTCAGGGGAGTGAACACTGAAGCTTTCTTT
TRBV28	-	TRBJ1-6	-	CASSPGGGVSPLHF	TGTGCCAGCAGCCCTGGGGGAGGTGTTTCACCCCTCCACTTT
TRBV20-1	-	TRBJ1-5	-	CSARKWGDDNEHF	TGCAGTGCTAGAAAGTGGGGGGATGACAATGAGCATTTT
TRBV20-1	-	TRBJ2-7	-	CSARSGEPYEQYF	TGCAGTGCTAGATCCGGGGAACCCTACGAGCAGTACTTC
TRBV4-1	TRBD1	TRBJ1-1	few	CASSQVFRDRGTTEAFF	TGCGCCAGCAGCCAAGTCTTCCGGGACAGGGGGACCACTGAAGCTTTCTTT
TRBV29-1	-	TRBJ1-5	-	CSVDGWTVSAQHF	TGCAGCGTTGATGGGTGGACGGTCAGCGCCCAGCATTTT
TRBV29-1	-	TRBJ1-1	-	CSVREREGPGAFF	TGCAGCGTGAGGGAGCGGGAGGGACCTGGAGCTTTCTTT
TRBV25-1	TRBD2	TRBJ2-2	-	CASTGLDSTGELFF	TGTGCCAGCACCGGACTAGATAGCACCGGGGAGCTGTTTTTT
TRBV6-2/TRBV6-3	-	TRBJ2-5	many	CASSPLSAGETQYF	TGTGCCAGCAGCCCGCTTTCGGCGGGAGAGACCCAGTACTTC
TRBV2	-	TRBJ2-5	-	CASWDAVNQPQYF	TGTGCCAGCTGGGACGCGGTTAATCAGCCCCAGTACTTC
TRBV30	-	TRBJ1-1	-	CARTSENTEAFF	TGTGCCCGAACCTCAGAGAACACTGAAGCTTTCTTT
TRBV19	-	TRBJ1-5	many	CASSILSHRGIRQPQHF	TGTGCCAGTAGTATTCTTTCTCATAGGGGGATTCGTCAGCCCCAGCATTTT
TRBV10-3	TRBD1	TRBJ2-7	-	CAISQDRGLYEQYF	TGTGCCATCAGCCAGGACAGGGGGCTGTACGAGCAGTACTTC
TRBV4-3	-	TRBJ1-6	many	CASSQVARNSPLHF	TGCGCCAGCAGCCAAGTTGCCCGGAATTCACCCCTCCACTTT
TRBV2	TRBD1	TRBJ1-5	-	CASSGDRGYQPQHF	TGTGCCAGCAGTGGGGACAGGGGCTATCAGCCCCAGCATTTT
TRBV7-2	-	TRBJ2-2	-	CASSPASAENYFANTGELFF	TGTGCCAGCAGCCCAGCTAGCGCCGAAAACTATTTCGCGAACACCGGGGAGCTGTTTTTT
TRBV7-6	TRBD2	TRBJ2-1	-	CASSLVGGRDANEQFF	TGTGCCAGCAGCTTAGTGGGCGGGAGAGATGCTAATGAGCAGTTCTTC
TRBV20-1	-	TRBJ2-5	-	CSDVGVETQYF	TGCAGTGACGTAGGGGTAGAGACCCAGTACTTC
TRBV30	-	TRBJ2-2	few	CAWSVQEAGELFF	TGTGCCTGGAGTGTACAAGAAGCCGGGGAGCTGTTTTTT
TRBV6-6	-	TRBJ1-5	-	CASRTGTSGRNQPQHF	TGTGCCAGCAGAACAGGGACATCAGGGAGAAATCAGCCCCAGCATTTT
TRBV5-8	-	TRBJ1-1	few	CASSLNGYNRVNTEAFF	TGTGCCAGCAGCTTGAACGGTTATAACAGGGTGAACACTGAAGCTTTCTTT
TRBV7-9	-	TRBJ1-1	-	CASSQDKTGATEAFF	TGCGCCAGCAGCCAAGACAAGACAGGCGCTACTGAAGCTTTCTTT
TRBV7-3	-	TRBJ2-7	many	CASSFLGSPHEQYF	TGTGCCAGCAGCTTTTTGGGGAGTCCCCACGAGCAGTACTTC
TRBV7-3	TRBD1	TRBJ2-2	many	CASSLYGTGNTGELFF	TGTGCCAGCAGCTTATATGGGACAGGGAACACCGGGGAGCTGTTTTTT
TRBV2	TRBD2	TRBJ2-3	-	CASSPRLAARDTQYF	TGTGCCAGCAGCCCACGACTAGCAGCAAGGGATACGCAGTATTTT
TRBV7-9	TRBD1	TRBJ2-7	-	CASSLVGGTGLRNEQYF	TGTGCCAGCAGCTTGGTGGGCGGGACAGGCCTTAGGAACGAGCAGTACTTC
TRBV5-6	-	TRBJ1-5	-	CASGLAGWLENQPQHF	TGTGCCAGCGGCTTGGCAGGGTGGTTAGAAAATCAGCCCCAGCATTTT
TRBV7-3	-	TRBJ2-7	many	CASSPSPGEVQYF	TGTGCCAGCAGCCCTAGCCCGGGGGAGGTGCAGTACTTC
TRBV15	TRBD1	TRBJ1-2	once	CATSREAGGGGYTF	TGTGCCACCAGCAGAGAAGCAGGGGGCGGTGGCTACACCTTC
TRBV15	-	TRBJ2-2	many	CATRDGRLNTGELFF	TGTGCCACCAGGGATGGACGGCTGAACACCGGGGAGCTGTTTTTT
TRBV30	TRBD1	TRBJ1-1	-	CAWSSYRGRTEAFF	TGTGCCTGGAGTTCCTACAGGGGTCGGACTGAAGCTTTCTTT
TRBV14	-	TRBJ1-4	-	CASSQAARVKEKLFF	TGTGCCAGCAGCCAAGCGGCAAGGGTAAAGGAAAAACTGTTTTTT
TRBV12-3/TRBV12-4	TRBD1	TRBJ2-1	-	CASSVDREYNEQFF	TGTGCCAGCAGTGTGGACAGGGAGTACAATGAGCAGTTCTTC